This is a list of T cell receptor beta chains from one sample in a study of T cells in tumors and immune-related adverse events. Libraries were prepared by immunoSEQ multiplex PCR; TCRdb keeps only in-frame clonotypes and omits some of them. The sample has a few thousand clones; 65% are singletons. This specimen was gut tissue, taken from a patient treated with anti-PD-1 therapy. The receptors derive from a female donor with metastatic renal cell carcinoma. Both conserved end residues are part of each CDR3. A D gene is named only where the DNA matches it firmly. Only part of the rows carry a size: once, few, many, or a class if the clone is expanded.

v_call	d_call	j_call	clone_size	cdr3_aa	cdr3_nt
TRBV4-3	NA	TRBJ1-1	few	CASSQESYTEAFF	TGCGCCAGCAGCCAAGAGAGCTACACTGAAGCTTTCTTT
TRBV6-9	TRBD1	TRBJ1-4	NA	CASSRVDRDVKKLFF	TGTGCCAGCAGCCGTGTCGACAGGGACGTGAAAAAACTGTTTTTT
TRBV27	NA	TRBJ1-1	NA	CASSLRRNTEAFF	TGTGCCAGCAGTCTCCGACGGAACACTGAAGCTTTCTTT
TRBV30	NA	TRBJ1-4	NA	CAWSVLREKLFF	TGTGCCTGGAGTGTACTGCGGGAAAAACTGTTTTTT
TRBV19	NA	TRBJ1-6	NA	CASTWGNNSPFHF	TGTGCCAGTACTTGGGGGAATAATTCACCCTTCCACTTT
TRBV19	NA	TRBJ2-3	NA	CASTQSRGDTQYF	TGTGCCAGTACCCAATCCCGAGGAGATACGCAGTATTTT
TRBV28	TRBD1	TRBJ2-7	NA	CASRGQGSTYEQYF	TGTGCCAGCAGGGGACAGGGCTCCACCTACGAGCAGTACTTC
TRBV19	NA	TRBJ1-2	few	CASSINPNYGYTF	TGTGCCAGTAGTATTAACCCTAACTATGGCTACACCTTC
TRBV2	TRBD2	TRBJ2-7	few	CASSVHGGNEQYF	TGTGCCAGCAGTGTCCACGGGGGGAACGAGCAGTACTTC
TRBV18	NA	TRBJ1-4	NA	CASSPATNEKLFF	TGTGCCAGCTCACCTGCAACTAATGAAAAACTGTTTTTT
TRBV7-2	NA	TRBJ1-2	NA	CASSLGRGIDWYYGYTF	TGTGCCAGCAGCTTAGGACGGGGGATTGATTGGTACTATGGCTACACCTTC
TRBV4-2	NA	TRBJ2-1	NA	CASSHINEQFF	TGTGCCAGCAGCCATATCAATGAGCAGTTCTTC
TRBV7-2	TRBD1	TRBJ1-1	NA	CASSSHGGQGGSEAFF	TGTGCCAGCAGCTCTCACGGGGGACAGGGGGGATCTGAAGCTTTCTTT
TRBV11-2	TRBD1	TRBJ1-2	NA	CASSLDLDQGAGTF	TGTGCCAGCAGCTTAGACCTAGACCAGGGGGCCGGCACCTTC
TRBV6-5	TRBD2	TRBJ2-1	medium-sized	CASSAGTSGFSVF	TGTGCCAGCAGCGCTGGGACTAGCGGTTTTAGTGTCTTC